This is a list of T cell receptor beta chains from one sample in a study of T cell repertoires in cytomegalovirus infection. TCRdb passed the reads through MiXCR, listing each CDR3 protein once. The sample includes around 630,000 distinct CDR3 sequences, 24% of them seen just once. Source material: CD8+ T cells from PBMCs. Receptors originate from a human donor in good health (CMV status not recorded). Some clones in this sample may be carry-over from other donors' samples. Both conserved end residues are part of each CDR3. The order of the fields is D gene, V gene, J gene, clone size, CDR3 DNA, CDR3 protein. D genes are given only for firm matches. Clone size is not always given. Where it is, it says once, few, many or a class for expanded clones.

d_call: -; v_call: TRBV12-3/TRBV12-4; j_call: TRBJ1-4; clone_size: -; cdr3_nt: TGTGCCAGCAGTATAGGTTCGACTAATGAAAAACTGTTTTTT; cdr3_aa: CASSIGSTNEKLFF
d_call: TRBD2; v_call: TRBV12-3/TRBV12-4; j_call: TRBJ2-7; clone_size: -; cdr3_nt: TGTGCCAGCAGCCCCCTCGCGGGGGACGAGCAGTACTTC; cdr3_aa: CASSPLAGDEQYF
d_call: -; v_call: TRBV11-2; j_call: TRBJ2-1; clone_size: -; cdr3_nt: TGTGCCTGCAGCTTAGATTGGGGGGACTCCTACAATGAGCAGTTCTTC; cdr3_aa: CACSLDWGDSYNEQFF
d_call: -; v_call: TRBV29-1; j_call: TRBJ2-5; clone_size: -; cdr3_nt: TGCAGCGTTGAAGAAACGGGGGCTGGAGAGACCCAGTACTTC; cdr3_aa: CSVEETGAGETQYF
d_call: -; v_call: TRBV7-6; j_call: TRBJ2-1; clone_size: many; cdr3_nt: TGTGCCAGCAGCTTAGCGGGGGGTACGGCCGGTCGCCACAATGAGCAGTTCTTC; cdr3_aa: CASSLAGGTAGRHNEQFF
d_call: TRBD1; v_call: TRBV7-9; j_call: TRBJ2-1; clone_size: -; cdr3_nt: TGTGCCAGCAGCTTGGGACAGGCATACAATGAGCAGTTCTTC; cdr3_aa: CASSLGQAYNEQFF
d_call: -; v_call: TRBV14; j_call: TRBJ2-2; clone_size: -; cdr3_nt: TGTGCCAGCAGCCAATCAGGGGGGCCGGAAGACGGGGAGCTGTTTTTT; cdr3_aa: CASSQSGGPEDGELFF
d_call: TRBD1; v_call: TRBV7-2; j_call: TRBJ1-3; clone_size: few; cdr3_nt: TGTGCCAGCAGCTTTCCTCGGGACAGGGCCAGCTCTGGAAACACCATATATTTT; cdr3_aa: CASSFPRDRASSGNTIYF
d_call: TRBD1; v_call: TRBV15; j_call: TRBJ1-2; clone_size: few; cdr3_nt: TGTGCCACCAGCAGAGAAGGACAGGGGGCATTCTATGGCTACACCTTC; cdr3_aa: CATSREGQGAFYGYTF
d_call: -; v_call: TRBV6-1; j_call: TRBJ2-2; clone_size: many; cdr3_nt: TGTGCCAGCGGCTTGGGACCGCACAACACCGGGGAGCTGTTTTTT; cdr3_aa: CASGLGPHNTGELFF
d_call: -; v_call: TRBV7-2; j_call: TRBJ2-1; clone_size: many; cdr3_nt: TGTGCCAGCAGCTCCCCCCCGGGGCTGTTCTTC; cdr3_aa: CASSSPPGLFF
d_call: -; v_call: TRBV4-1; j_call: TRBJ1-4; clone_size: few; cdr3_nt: TGCGCCAGCAGCCAAGATTTTAGGGGGGCGCTTAATGAAAAACTGTTTTTT; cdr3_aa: CASSQDFRGALNEKLFF
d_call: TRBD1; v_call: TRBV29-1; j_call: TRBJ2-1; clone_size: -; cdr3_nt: TGCAGCGTTGATGGGGACAGGGGGTCCGTAAATGAGCAGTTCTTC; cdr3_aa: CSVDGDRGSVNEQFF
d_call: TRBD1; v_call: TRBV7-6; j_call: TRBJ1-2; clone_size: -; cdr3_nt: TGTGCCAGCAGCGACCGTTATGAGACAGGGGGCGGTGGCTACACCTTC; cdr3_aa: CASSDRYETGGGGYTF
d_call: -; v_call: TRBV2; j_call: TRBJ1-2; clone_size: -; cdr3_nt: TGTGCCAGCAGTGCCGAGGGGGACTACTATGGCTACACCTTC; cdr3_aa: CASSAEGDYYGYTF
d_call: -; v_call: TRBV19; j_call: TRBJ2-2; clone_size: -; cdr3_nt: TGTGCCAGTAACACCCTCGGGCGGGGGGAGCTGTTTTTT; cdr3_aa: CASNTLGRGELFF
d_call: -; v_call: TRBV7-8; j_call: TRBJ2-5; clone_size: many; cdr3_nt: TGTGCCAGCAGCTCCCATTGGGGGGAAGAGACCCAGTACTTC; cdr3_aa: CASSSHWGEETQYF
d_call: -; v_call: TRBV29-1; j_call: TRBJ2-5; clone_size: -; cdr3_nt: TGCAGCGTTATTGGCACTTTACCCCCGGCGACCCAGTACTTC; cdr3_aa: CSVIGTLPPATQYF
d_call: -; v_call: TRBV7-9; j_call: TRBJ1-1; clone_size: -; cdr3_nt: TGTGCCAGCAGCTTTCCGGGACTCCTGAACACTGAAGCTTTCTTT; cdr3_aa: CASSFPGLLNTEAFF
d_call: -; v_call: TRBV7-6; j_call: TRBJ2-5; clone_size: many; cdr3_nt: TGTGCCAGCAGCGAGGGACGGAAAGAGACCCAGTACTTC; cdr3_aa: CASSEGRKETQYF
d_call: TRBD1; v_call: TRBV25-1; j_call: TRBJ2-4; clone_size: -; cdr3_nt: TGTGCCAGCAGCCCCGGGACAGGGGTGGCCAAAAACATTCAGTACTTC; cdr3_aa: CASSPGTGVAKNIQYF
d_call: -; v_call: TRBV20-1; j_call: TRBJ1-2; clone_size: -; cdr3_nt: TGCAGTGCTTACCACCCCGAGGGGTCGGTTTTCTATGGCTACACCTTC; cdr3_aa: CSAYHPEGSVFYGYTF
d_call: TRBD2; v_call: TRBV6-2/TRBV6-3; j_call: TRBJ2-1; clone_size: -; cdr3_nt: TGTGCCAGCAGTTTCCTAGCGGGGGGCCCTAACTCCTACAATGAGCAGTTCTTC; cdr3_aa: CASSFLAGGPNSYNEQFF